Following are 11 T cell receptor beta chains from one sample sequenced in a study of cytomegalovirus exposure and HLA in healthy donors. Use of 60 Vbeta and 13 Jbeta primers characterized the PCR. Profiled with immunoSEQ multiplex PCR; TCRdb holds only in-frame clones, not every one. The data hold around 120,000 clones, with 65% to 85% observed a single time. Sequencing input: PBMCs. The receptors stem from a woman aged 40 to 50 in good health and CMV-seronegative.

The genes are TRBV4-2 and TRBJ2-5, with D unclear. Trimming pared 0 bases from V and 3 bases from J, leaving 5 bases between. This CDR3 has 13 residues. Germline values: CDR1 LGHNA, CDR2 YNFKEQ. The chain's CDR3 is CASSQDTEETQYF. As DNA, the CDR3 is TGTGCCAGCAGCCAAGATACAGAAGAGACCCAGTACTTC.

This clone was seen a handful of times. The chain joins TRBV19 to TRBJ1-1; D is ambiguous. V was pared by 6 bases and J by 0 bases, with 14 bases between. Germline lookup yields CDR1 LNHDA and CDR2 SQIVND (reference sequence). The CDR3 totals 15 residues. The CDR3 protein is CASSSSGLLNTEAFF. The CDR3, as DNA: TGTGCCAGTAGCTCCTCAGGACTATTGAACACTGAAGCTTTCTTT.

The chain joins TRBV29-1 to TRBJ1-2, with D possibly matching TRBD1 (6 bases). This CDR3 is built from 13 residues. V lost 2 bases and J lost 4, with 11 bases in between. Germline-derived CDR1 and CDR2 are SQVTM and ANQGSEA. The CDR3 DNA follows: TGCAGCGTTGAACACGGGGGGCTCTATGGCTACACCTTC. The encoded protein is CSVEHGGLYGYTF.

This rearrangement joins TRBV5-4 to TRBJ2-5, with 7 bases identical to TRBD2. CDR3 length: 14 amino acids. Germline assignment: CDR1 SGHNT and CDR2 YYREEE (reference sequence). With 5 bases clipped from V and 2 bases from J, the junction kept 6 bases outside the gene matches. CDR3 region: CASRKGTMQETQYF. CDR3 nucleotide sequence: TGTGCCAGCAGAAAAGGGACTATGCAAGAGACCCAGTACTTC.

This clone appeared once. The chain has TRBV27 and TRBJ2-1; 11 bases align to TRBD2. CDR3 length: 16 residues. The germline V gene has CDR1 MNHEY and CDR2 SMNVEV (reference sequence). V dropped 5 bases and J dropped 4; count of bases not matched to a gene: 7. In DNA form, the CDR3 reads TGTGCCAGCAGTGCCGCCGGGACTAGCGGATACAATGAGCAGTTCTTC. It is translated as CASSAAGTSGYNEQFF.

This clone was counted between two and nine times. This chain links TRBV27 with TRBJ2-1; no reliable D call. CDR3 size: 14 residues. V was clipped by 1 base and J by 4 bases, with 8 bases between them. Germline lookup yields CDR1 MNHEY and CDR2 SMNVEV (reference sequence). The CDR3 loop reads CASSLFRGYNEQFF. The CDR3 nucleotides are TGTGCCAGCAGTTTATTTCGAGGTTACAATGAGCAGTTCTTC.

The J gene is TRBJ1-2, the V gene TRBV2; D is undetermined. This CDR3 is built from 13 residues. Germline V gene data show CDR1 as SNHLY and CDR2 as FYNNEI. The V end lost 7 bases, the J end lost 3 bases, and 12 bases lay between the germline ends. The chain's CDR3 is CASKSGGDYGYTF. Here the CDR3 DNA reads TGTGCCAGCAAGTCCGGAGGAGACTATGGCTACACCTTC.

The chain recombines TRBV6-5 with TRBJ1-6, with D hard to call. CDR3 size: 15 residues. The V gene's germline CDR1 is MNHEY and CDR2 SVGAGI. V lost 0 bases, J lost 9 bases, and 12 bases lay in between. The CDR3: CASSYSTGVGSPLHF. As DNA, the CDR3 is TGTGCCAGCAGTTACTCGACCGGGGTTGGTTCACCCCTCCACTTT.

The V and J genes are TRBV7-6 and TRBJ1-4; D is unresolved. Per the germline V gene, CDR1 is SGHVS and CDR2 is FNYEAQ. There are 16 residues in the CDR3. Deletions cut 1 base from V and 4 bases from J, with 13 bases between. The CDR3 here is CASSLVFSPLNEKLFF. CDR3 bases: TGTGCCAGCAGCTTAGTCTTCTCGCCACTTAATGAAAAACTGTTTTTT.

The chain is built from TRBV6-5 and TRBJ2-5; perhaps TRBD1 as D (5 bases). The germline V and J ends were trimmed by 5 bases and 2 bases, with 15 bases remaining between them. Germline V gene lookup returns CDR1 MNHEY and CDR2 SVGAGI. The CDR3 covers 15 residues. The CDR3 DNA follows: TGTGCCAGCAGTCAAACGACAGTCCCGCAAGAGACCCAGTACTTC. Encoded protein: CASSQTTVPQETQYF.

The chain employs TRBV4-2 and TRBJ2-5; 10 positions match TRBD2. The CDR3 has 17 residues. CDR1 and CDR2 from the germline V gene are LGHNA and YNFKEQ. The V gene end was trimmed by 6 bases and the J gene end by 1 base; junction bases not matched to a gene: 11. This chain's CDR3 is CASSIASGGEGQETQYF. The CDR3 region has the DNA TGTGCCAGCAGTATCGCTAGCGGGGGAGAGGGCCAAGAGACCCAGTACTTC.